This TCR beta chain was sequenced for a study of early T cells in non-severe SARS-CoV-2 infection. Study-level background: Unsorted whole-blood RNA was sequenced in bulk, leaving chains unpaired. Broader study findings: A preference for anti-spike CD8 responses marked VDJdb matching, which missed private and CD4 specificities.

Each cDNA molecule carried a unique molecular identifier. TCRdb re-called the 5' RACE reads through MiXCR, storing one row per CDR3 protein. Of tens of thousands of distinct CDR3 sequences detected, roughly 5% appear once; the ten largest clones hold 6.3%. The table lists this clonotype with many counts. Its cognate antigen is unknown. Germline trimming cut 5 bases from V and 5 bases from J; bases unmatched to any gene: 12. CDR1 and CDR2 from the germline V gene are SGHVS and FNYEAQ. CDR3 length: 17 amino acids. The sample consisted of whole blood. The source is an adult who was a healthcare worker with PCR-confirmed SARS-CoV-2 infection or an uninfected control (not recorded which). The chain has TRBV7-6 and TRBJ1-6, with 7 nucleotides matching TRBD1. CDR3 nucleotides: TGTGCCAGCAGCCCCCGACCAGGGACAGAAAATAATTCACCCCTCCACTTT. Translating gives CASSPRPGTENNSPLHF.